What follows are 19 T cell receptor beta chains derived from one specimen sequenced in a study of post-analysis software for immune sequencing data. Sequencing libraries made from TCR beta cDNA carried unique molecular identifiers. TCRdb passed the PCR reads through MiXCR, listing each CDR3 protein once. Among 700,000 to 900,000 distinct CDR3 sequences listed, approximately 44% were seen once. Antigens for these TCRs are unknown. Whole-study findings and limits: In patients, about 5 TRBV segments were more frequent than in controls, with TRBV5-6, TRBV5-1 and TRBV20-1 among them.

Input material: blood. These receptors originate from a girl between 5 and 17 years old with multiple sclerosis.

CDR3 in amino acids: CASSLPSRTGAGYEQYF. The CDR3 DNA sequence: TGTGCCAGCAGCCTCCCCTCAAGGACAGGGGCCGGGTACGAGCAGTACTTC. This chain connects TRBV3-1 to TRBJ2-7, with 9 nucleotides matching TRBD1. The germline CDR1 and CDR2 sequences are LGHDT and YNNKEL (reference sequence). V shed 4 bases and J 4 bases; nucleotides not matched to a gene: 14. The CDR3 has 17 amino acids.

The chain's CDR3 is CASSSADRDPNGYTF. CDR3 nucleotide sequence: TGTGCCAGCAGTTCCGCCGACAGGGATCCGAATGGCTACACCTTC. This chain connects TRBV12-3 or TRBV12-4 to TRBJ1-2, with 7 bases aligning to TRBD1. V dropped 4 bases and J dropped 6; count of bases not matched to a gene: 11. The CDR3 covers 15 residues.

This clonotype was detected only a few times. The rearrangement joins TRBV20-1 to TRBJ2-1; D call uncertain. Deletions cut 5 bases from V and 12 bases from J, with 17 bases between. This CDR3 is 12 amino acids long. Germline CDR1 is DFQATT and CDR2 is SNEGSKA (reference sequence). The CDR3 DNA follows: TGCAGTGCTGCCGACCCTAACACCTCGCAGTTCTTC. Encoded protein: CSAADPNTSQFF.

This clonotype has a handful of counts. The V gene is TRBV4-2, the J gene TRBJ2-1; 11 bases align to TRBD2. The CDR3 is 16 residues long. V lost 2 bases to trimming and J lost 8 bases; unmatched junction nucleotides: 8. The V gene's germline CDR1 is LGHNA and CDR2 YNFKEQ. Here the CDR3 reads CASSQHGTSGRYEQFF. For the CDR3, the DNA is TGTGCCAGCAGCCAACACGGGACTAGCGGCAGATATGAGCAGTTCTTC.

The genes are TRBV9 and TRBJ2-1; TRBD2 agrees at 8 bases. Germline assignment: CDR1 SGDLS and CDR2 YYNGEE. The CDR3 extends over 16 amino acids. The V segment lost 0 bases and the J segment 7 bases; nucleotides outside the gene matches: 9. CDR3 protein: CASSVAAVSGNNEQFF. DNA for the CDR3: TGTGCCAGCAGCGTAGCGGCCGTTAGCGGGAATAATGAGCAGTTCTTC.

V is TRBV9 and J is TRBJ2-1; 7 bases agree with TRBD2. CDR1 is SGDLS, CDR2 YYNGEE, per germline. V was pared by 0 bases and J by 12 bases, with 12 bases of the junction left unmatched. The CDR3 runs to 15 residues. The CDR3 protein is CASSVGPSGRTGQFF. The CDR3 DNA is TGTGCCAGCAGCGTAGGACCTAGCGGTCGTACTGGGCAGTTCTTC.

This clonotype was seen a few times. The J gene is TRBJ2-4, the V gene TRBV7-6, with 11 nucleotides matching TRBD2. The end of the DNA aligns better with TRBJ2-7, so the J call may be wrong. Germline CDR1 and CDR2: SGHVS and FNYEAQ. The length of the CDR3 is 16 residues. The CDR3 DNA reads TGTGCCAGCAGCTTGGGCTCTAGCGGGGGGACCTACGAGCAGTACTTC. This encodes CASSLGSSGGTYEQYF.

About this clonotype itself: A read error is likely, as this CDR3 ends without the conserved phenylalanine or tryptophan. The chain employs TRBV29-1 and TRBJ2-5; 7 bases are a match to TRBD1. The end of the DNA fits TRBJ2-7 better, so the J call may be wrong. Germline V gene data show CDR1 as SQVTM and CDR2 as ANQGSEA. The CDR3 spans 12 residues. The CDR3, as DNA: TGCAGCGTTGAGGAGACAGGGCACGAGCAGTACTAC. This codes for CSVEETGHEQYY.

The sample holds a few counts of this clonotype. The V call is TRBV10-2, the J call TRBJ2-4, with D unresolved. V lost 10 bases and J 0 bases, leaving 19 bases between the germline ends. This CDR3 has 16 residues. CDR1 WSHSY and CDR2 SAAADI come from the germline V gene. The CDR3 loop reads CATNTAYELAKNIQYF. CDR3 in DNA: TGCGCCACCAACACGGCCTACGAATTAGCCAAAAACATTCAGTACTTC.

J is TRBJ2-6 and V is TRBV15; tentatively, D is TRBD1 or TRBD2 (6 bases each). Germline CDR1 is LNHNV and CDR2 is YYDKDF (reference sequence). The V gene lost 0 bases and the J gene lost 2 bases, with 14 bases spanning the gap. This CDR3 spans 18 amino acids. The CDR3 protein is CATSRDLAGGAGANVLTF. CDR3 in DNA: TGTGCCACCAGCAGAGATCTCGCCGGGGGCGCTGGGGCCAACGTCCTGACTTTC.

This clonotype showed up just a few times. The rearrangement joins TRBV20-1 to TRBJ2-5, with D perhaps matching TRBD2 (5 bases). This CDR3 comprises 14 residues. With 0 bases removed from V and 5 bases from J, the gap between germline ends came to 13 bases. The germline V gene encodes CDR1 DFQATT and CDR2 SNEGSKA (reference sequence). The CDR3 protein is CSARDKSGWETQYF. CDR3 nucleotide sequence: TGCAGTGCTAGAGATAAATCGGGATGGGAGACCCAGTACTTC.

This clonotype was detected only a few times. The CDR3 nucleotides are TGCAGCGTTCCGACAGGGGGAAGCGAGCAGTACTTC. This encodes CSVPTGGSEQYF. The V call is TRBV29-1, the J call TRBJ2-5; 9 nucleotides match TRBD1. The J call may be mistaken, given a closer DNA end match to TRBJ2-7. Germline V gene lookup returns CDR1 SQVTM and CDR2 ANQGSEA. This CDR3 is built from 12 residues.

The rearrangement joins TRBV20-1 to TRBJ2-7; 7 nucleotides agree with TRBD2. The CDR3 runs to 14 residues. Unmatched junction bases numbered 12, after V lost 6 bases and J lost 4 bases. Germline values: CDR1 DFQATT, CDR2 SNEGSKA (reference sequence). The CDR3 DNA sequence: TGCAGTGCCCCCAGCGGGACTGGCTCTTACGAGCAGTACTTC. Its translation is CSAPSGTGSYEQYF.

The rearrangement uses TRBV20-1 and TRBJ2-7, with TRBD1 matching over 8 bases. V was clipped by 5 bases and J by 3 bases; unmatched bases: 12. This CDR3 is built from 15 residues. Germline-derived CDR1 and CDR2 are DFQATT and SNEGSKA (reference sequence). The CDR3 DNA follows: TGCAGTGCTGCACCGGGACAGGTGGGAGTCTACGAGCAGTACTTC. Protein product: CSAAPGQVGVYEQYF.

This sequence joins TRBV6-1 and TRBJ2-2; D gene uncertain. Germline assignment: CDR1 MNHNS and CDR2 SASEGT. V was cut by 8 bases and J by 6 bases, with 7 bases left in between. This CDR3 contains 11 residues. The CDR3 here is CASLGSGELFF. The DNA of the CDR3 is TGTGCCAGCCTAGGGTCCGGGGAGCTGTTTTTT.

The chain combines TRBV7-9 with TRBJ2-7; 10 bases are a match to TRBD2. The CDR3 extends over 15 amino acids. With 5 bases clipped from V and 3 bases from J, the junction kept 7 bases outside the gene matches. Per the germline V gene, CDR1 is SEHNR and CDR2 is FQNEAQ (reference sequence). CDR3: CASSHSGRWSYEQYF. In nucleotides, the CDR3 is TGTGCCAGCAGCCATAGCGGGAGGTGGAGCTACGAGCAGTACTTC.

A few counts support this clonotype. The V gene is TRBV7-9, the J gene TRBJ2-7; D is perhaps TRBD1 or TRBD2 (5 bases each). Trimming shortened V by 4 bases and J by 5 bases, and 15 bases separated the two germline ends. The CDR3 length is 14 residues. Germline CDR1 is SEHNR and CDR2 is FQNEAQ (reference sequence). CDR3 region: CASSSPIGGHEQYF. CDR3 nucleotide sequence: TGTGCCAGCAGCTCCCCAATTGGGGGACACGAGCAGTACTTC.

The chain joins TRBV7-2 to TRBJ2-3; D might be TRBD1 (6 bases). The V end lost 8 bases, the J end lost 6 bases, and 18 bases lay between the germline ends. CDR3 length: 14 amino acids. The V gene's germline CDR1 is SGHTA and CDR2 FQGNSA. CDR3 sequence: CASGQGWGRDTQYF. The CDR3 bases are TGTGCCAGCGGCCAGGGGTGGGGAAGGGATACGCAGTATTTT.

This clonotype was observed a few times. The chain carries TRBV7-6 and TRBJ2-7; maybe TRBD2 (5 bases). With 5 bases removed from V and 0 bases from J, the gap between germline ends came to 23 bases. The CDR3 totals 18 residues. Per the germline V gene, CDR1 is SGHVS and CDR2 is FNYEAQ. The DNA for the CDR3 is TGTGCCAGCAGCCCCCTAAGGGCGGGCAGTCTCTTCTCCTACGAGCAGTACTTC. Translating gives CASSPLRAGSLFSYEQYF.